This TCR beta chain came from a study of identical twins. TCRdb processed the 5' RACE reads anew with MiXCR; each CDR3 protein has one entry. There are 690,000 or so distinct CDR3 sequences in the sample; more than 6.5% occur only once, and 0.75% to 1% lies in the top ten. The sample also formed part of further work on yellow fever vaccine responses in identical twins.

Specimen: PBMCs. This clonotype was obtained from a young woman in good health.

DNA of the CDR3: TGTGCCAGCAGCCAAGGCCCGGGACAGGGGGCGGGAAACACCATATATTTT. It translates to CASSQGPGQGAGNTIYF. The V and J genes are TRBV4-2 and TRBJ1-3, with 12 bases aligning to TRBD1. V lost 1 base to trimming and J lost 4 bases; unmatched junction nucleotides: 5. The CDR3 covers 17 residues. Germline lookup yields CDR1 LGHNA and CDR2 YNFKEQ.